This passage covers 5 T cell receptor beta chains from one sample sequenced in a study of OX40 agonist ivuxolimab in advanced cancers. Using immunoSEQ multiplex PCR, the repertoire was profiled, and TCRdb retains in-frame clones only, with some absent. The sample carries more than 7,500 clones, 88% recorded once. The sample consisted of CD4+ or CD8+ T cells sorted from blood, taken in a trial of the OX40 agonist ivuxolimab. Receptors were obtained from an adult with an advanced solid tumor such as melanoma, head and neck, liver or kidney cancer.

This chain connects TRBV5-1 to TRBJ2-1; D might be TRBD2 (6 bases). Germline assignment: CDR1 SGHRS and CDR2 YFSETQ. The CDR3 runs to 14 residues. Between the trimmed V and J ends, which lost 1 base and 8 bases, there was a span of 13 bases. CDR3 residues: CASSLLEGIDEQFF. In DNA, the CDR3 is TGCGCCAGCAGCTTGCTGGAGGGGATCGATGAGCAGTTCTTC.

This chain connects TRBV9 to TRBJ2-3; no firm D call. Germline assignment: CDR1 SGDLS and CDR2 YYNGEE. This CDR3 is built from 13 residues. The V gene lost 8 bases and the J gene lost 2 bases, with 12 bases spanning the gap. This CDR3 reads CASALESTDTQYF. The CDR3 DNA is TGTGCCAGTGCCCTAGAGTCCACAGATACGCAGTATTTT.

The rearrangement uses TRBV9 and TRBJ2-1, with D maybe TRBD2 (6 bases). Trimming removed 1 base from V and 9 bases from J, with 14 bases in between. The length of the CDR3 is 14 residues. Per germline, CDR1 SGDLS and CDR2 YYNGEE. CDR3 protein: CASSVLEGPGEQFF. The CDR3 nucleotides read TGTGCCAGCAGCGTACTGGAGGGCCCAGGTGAGCAGTTCTTC.

This clone appeared a few times. The chain employs TRBV5-8 and TRBJ2-1; 12 bases align to TRBD2. V dropped 3 bases and J dropped 5; count of bases not matched to a gene: 9. Germline CDR1 reads SGHTS; CDR2 reads YDEGEE. This CDR3 spans 17 amino acids. The CDR3 region has the DNA TGTGCCAGCAGCTCCCCCGGACTAGCGGGACCCCACAATGAGCAGTTCTTC. It codes for CASSSPGLAGPHNEQFF. Drawing the rest from reference TRBV5-8 and TRBJ2-1, the complete variable domain is EAGVTQSPTHLIKTRGQQATLRCSPISGHTSVYWYQQALGLGLQFLLWYDEGEERNRGNFPPRFSGRQFPNYSSELNVNALELEDSALYLCASSSPGLAGPHNEQFFGPGTRLTVL.

This chain uses TRBV5-1 with TRBJ1-1; D not resolved. Trimming stripped 4 bases from V and 5 bases from J, with 9 bases between. The CDR3 runs to 12 residues. CDR1 and CDR2 from the germline V gene are SGHRS and YFSETQ. This CDR3 reads CASSQTGTEAFF. CDR3 nucleotides: TGCGCCAGCAGCCAAACGGGGACTGAAGCTTTCTTT.